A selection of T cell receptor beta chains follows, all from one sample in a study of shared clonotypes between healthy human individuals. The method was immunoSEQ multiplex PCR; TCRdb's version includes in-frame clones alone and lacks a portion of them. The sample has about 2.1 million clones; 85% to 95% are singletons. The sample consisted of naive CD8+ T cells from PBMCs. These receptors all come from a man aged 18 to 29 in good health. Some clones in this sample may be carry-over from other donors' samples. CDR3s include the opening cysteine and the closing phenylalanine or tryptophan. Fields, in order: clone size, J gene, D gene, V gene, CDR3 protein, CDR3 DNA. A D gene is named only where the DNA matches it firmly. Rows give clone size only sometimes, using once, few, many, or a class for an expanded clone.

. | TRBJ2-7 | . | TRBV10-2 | CASSDGLAEQYF | TGCGCCAGCAGTGATGGCCTAGCGGAGCAGTACTTC
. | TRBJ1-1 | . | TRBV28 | CASSFPNTEAFF | TGTGCCAGCAGTTTTCCGAACACTGAAGCTTTCTTT
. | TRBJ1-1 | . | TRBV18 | CASSPPEANTEAFF | TGTGCCAGCTCACCACCGGAGGCGAACACTGAAGCTTTCTTT
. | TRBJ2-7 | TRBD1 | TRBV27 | CASSFTGATYEQYF | TGTGCCAGCAGTTTTACAGGGGCGACTTACGAGCAGTACTTC
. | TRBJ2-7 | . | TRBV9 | CASSVASSDSYEQYF | TGTGCCAGCAGCGTAGCGTCGAGCGACAGCTACGAGCAGTACTTC
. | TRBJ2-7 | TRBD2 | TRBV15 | CATSRERTSGAYEQYF | TGTGCCACCAGCAGAGAGAGGACTAGCGGGGCCTACGAGCAGTACTTC
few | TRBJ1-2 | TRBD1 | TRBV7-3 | CASSLRGQGNYGYTF | TGTGCCAGCAGCCTCAGGGGACAGGGGAACTATGGCTACACCTTC
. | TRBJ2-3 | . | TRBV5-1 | CASSPGQGGSTDTQYF | TGCGCCAGCAGCCCAGGACAGGGAGGGAGCACAGATACGCAGTATTTT
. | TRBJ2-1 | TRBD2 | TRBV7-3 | CASSLGGRYSYNEQFF | TGTGCCAGCAGCTTAGGCGGGAGGTACTCCTACAATGAGCAGTTCTTC
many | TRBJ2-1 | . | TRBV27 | CASSLSPTLGNEQFF | TGTGCCAGCAGTTTATCGCCGACCTTGGGCAATGAGCAGTTCTTC
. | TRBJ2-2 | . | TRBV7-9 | CASSLEPGANTGELFF | TGTGCCAGCAGCTTAGAACCAGGCGCGAACACCGGGGAGCTGTTTTTT
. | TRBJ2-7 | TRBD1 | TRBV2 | CASSRRPGQGLPEQYF | TGTGCCAGCAGTCGACGTCCGGGACAGGGATTGCCTGAGCAGTACTTC
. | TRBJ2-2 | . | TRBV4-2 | CASSDPGMGGLNTGELFF | TGTGCCAGCAGCGACCCTGGAATGGGGGGCCTTAACACCGGGGAGCTGTTTTTT
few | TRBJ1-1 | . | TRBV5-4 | CASSLTVLGNTEAFF | TGTGCCAGCAGCTTGACAGTCCTTGGGAACACTGAAGCTTTCTTT
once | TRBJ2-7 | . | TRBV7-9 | CASSDPEYEQYF | TGTGCCAGCAGCGACCCCGAGTACGAGCAGTACTTC
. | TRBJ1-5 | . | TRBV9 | CASSPLAHGQPQHF | TGTGCCAGCAGCCCTTTAGCTCATGGTCAGCCCCAGCATTTT
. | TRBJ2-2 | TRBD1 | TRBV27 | CASSWTGVTGELFF | TGTGCCAGCAGTTGGACAGGGGTAACCGGGGAGCTGTTTTTT
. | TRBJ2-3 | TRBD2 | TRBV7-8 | CASSFYQREADTQYF | TGTGCCAGCAGTTTTTACCAGCGGGAGGCAGATACGCAGTATTTT
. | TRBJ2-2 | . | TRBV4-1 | CASSQVAGELFF | TGCGCCAGCAGCCAAGTGGCCGGGGAGCTGTTTTTT
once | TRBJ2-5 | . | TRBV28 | CASSLNMGTETQYF | TGTGCCAGCAGTCTTAATATGGGCACAGAGACCCAGTACTTC
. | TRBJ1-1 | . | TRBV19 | CASSIRGLNTEAFF | TGTGCCAGTAGTATCCGGGGACTGAACACTGAAGCTTTCTTT
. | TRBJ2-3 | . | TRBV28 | CASSFSTESTDTQYF | TGTGCCAGCAGTTTTTCGACAGAGAGCACAGATACGCAGTATTTT
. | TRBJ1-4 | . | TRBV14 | CASSQDWGGPLNEKLFF | TGTGCCAGCAGCCAAGACTGGGGCGGACCCCTTAATGAAAAACTGTTTTTT
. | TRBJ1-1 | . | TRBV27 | CASSLGLEAFF | TGTGCCAGCAGTTTAGGACTCGAAGCTTTCTTT
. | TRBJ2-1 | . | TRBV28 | CASSAGTTAEKQWKSSYNEQFF | TGTGCCAGCAGCGCCGGTACCACCGCCGAGAAACAATGGAAGAGCTCCTACAATGAGCAGTTCTTC
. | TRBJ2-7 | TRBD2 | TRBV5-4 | CASGAGDSYEQYF | TGTGCCAGCGGGGCGGGAGACTCCTACGAGCAGTACTTC
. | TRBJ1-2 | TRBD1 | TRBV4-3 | CASSHKQGDHYGYTF | TGCGCCAGCAGCCACAAACAGGGGGACCACTATGGCTACACCTTC
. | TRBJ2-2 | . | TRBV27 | CASSFSSSNTGELFF | TGTGCCAGCAGTTTCTCTAGCTCGAACACCGGGGAGCTGTTTTTT
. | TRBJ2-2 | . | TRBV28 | CASSPYSQSTNTGELFF | TGTGCCAGCAGTCCCTATTCCCAGAGTACGAACACCGGGGAGCTGTTTTTT
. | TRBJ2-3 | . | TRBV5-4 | CASSLGQAPITDTQYF | TGTGCCAGCAGCTTGGGACAGGCCCCCATCACAGATACGCAGTATTTT
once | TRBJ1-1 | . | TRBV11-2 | CASSQGEAFF | TGTGCCAGCAGCCAGGGTGAAGCTTTCTTT
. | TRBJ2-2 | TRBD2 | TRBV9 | CASSLRTSGKVMGELFF | TGTGCCAGCAGCCTGCGGACTAGCGGGAAAGTTATGGGGGAGCTGTTTTTT
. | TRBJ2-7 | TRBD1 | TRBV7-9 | CASSNPGQGLYEQYF | TGTGCCAGCAGCAATCCGGGACAGGGTCTCTACGAGCAGTACTTC
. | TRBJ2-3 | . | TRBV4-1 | CASSRVVQGEGADTQYF | TGCGCCAGCAGCCGCGTCGTACAGGGAGAAGGGGCAGATACGCAGTATTTT
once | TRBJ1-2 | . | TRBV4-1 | CASSQADRWVYGYTF | TGCGCCAGCAGCCAAGCGGACAGATGGGTCTATGGCTACACCTTC
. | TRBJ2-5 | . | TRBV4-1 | CASSRSLEGETQYF | TGCGCCAGCAGCCGGTCGTTAGAGGGGGAGACCCAGTACTTC
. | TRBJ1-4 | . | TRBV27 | CASSFDSCEKLFF | TGTGCCAGCAGTTTCGACAGTTGTGAAAAACTGTTTTTT
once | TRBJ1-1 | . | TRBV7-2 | CASSLFEMGYTEAFF | TGTGCCAGCAGCTTATTTGAGATGGGTTACACTGAAGCTTTCTTT
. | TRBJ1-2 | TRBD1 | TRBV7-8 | CASSTRDRSYGYTF | TGTGCCAGCAGCACCCGGGACAGGAGTTATGGCTACACCTTC
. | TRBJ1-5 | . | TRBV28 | CASSYSRDQRPQHF | TGTGCCAGCAGTTACAGCCGAGACCAGCGGCCCCAGCATTTT
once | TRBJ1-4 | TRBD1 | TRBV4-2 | CASSQGASGGEKLFF | TGTGCCAGCAGCCAAGGTGCGTCAGGGGGAGAAAAACTGTTTTTT
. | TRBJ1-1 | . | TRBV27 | CASRIGAEAFF | TGTGCCAGTAGGATCGGGGCCGAAGCTTTCTTT
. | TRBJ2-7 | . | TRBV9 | CASSTEQGSSYEQYF | TGTGCCAGCAGCACCGAACAGGGTAGCTCCTACGAGCAGTACTTC
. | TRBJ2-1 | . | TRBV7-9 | CASSSPGRPIDEQFF | TGTGCCAGCAGCTCCCCCGGACGGCCTATCGATGAGCAGTTCTTC
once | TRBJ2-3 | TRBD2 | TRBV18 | CASSPGLAGASDTQYF | TGTGCCAGCTCCCCGGGACTAGCGGGAGCTTCAGATACGCAGTATTTT
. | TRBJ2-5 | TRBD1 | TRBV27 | CASRDRSQETQYF | TGTGCCAGCAGGGACAGGAGCCAAGAGACCCAGTACTTC
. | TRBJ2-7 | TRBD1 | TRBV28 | CASSRNIGQGSPYEQYF | TGTGCCAGCAGTCGAAACATAGGACAGGGGTCTCCCTACGAGCAGTACTTC
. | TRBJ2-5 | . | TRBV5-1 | CASSRSSSRQTQYF | TGCGCCAGCAGCAGATCCTCTAGCCGACAGACCCAGTACTTC
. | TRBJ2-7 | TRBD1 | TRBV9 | CASGPGTAVHEQYF | TGTGCCAGCGGACCCGGGACAGCAGTCCACGAGCAGTACTTC
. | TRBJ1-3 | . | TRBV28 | CASSFHGTNLGNTIYF | TGTGCCAGCAGTTTCCATGGGACGAACCTAGGAAACACCATATATTTT
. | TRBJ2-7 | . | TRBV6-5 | CASSYSSGGELDEQYF | TGTGCCAGCAGTTACTCGTCGGGGGGCGAGCTCGACGAGCAGTACTTC
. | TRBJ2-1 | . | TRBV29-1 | CSGTGSSYNEQFF | TGCAGCGGTACAGGTAGCTCCTACAATGAGCAGTTCTTC
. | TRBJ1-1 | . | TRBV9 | CASSVGDSNTEAFF | TGTGCCAGCAGCGTAGGGGATTCGAACACTGAAGCTTTCTTT
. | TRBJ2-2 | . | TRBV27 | CARARTFETCEGTGELFF | TGTGCCAGGGCTAGGACATTCGAAACCTGCGAGGGCACCGGGGAGCTGTTTTTT